This T cell receptor beta chain was sequenced during a study of neurological immune-mediated disorders. Study-level information: Multiple sclerosis patients numbering about 34 comprised about 30 relapsing-remitting and 3 secondary progressive patients.

V was trimmed by 6 bases and J by 8 bases, leaving 10 bases between them. This CDR3 region has 12 residues. With 10-nucleotide random UMIs included, cDNA was synthesized by 5'RACE. MiXCR was run by TCRdb on the 5' RACE reads, yielding one entry per CDR3 protein. The data show approximately 130,000 distinct CDR3 sequences, about 3.2% seen once. This clonotype was found a few times. This receptor was identified in a woman in her 30s with multiple sclerosis. The sample consisted of PBMCs. The chain couples TRBV12-3 or TRBV12-4 to TRBJ2-2, with D unresolved. CDR3 amino acids: CASSTPRGELFF. The CDR3 DNA reads TGTGCCAGCAGCACCCCGAGGGGGGAGCTGTTTTTT.